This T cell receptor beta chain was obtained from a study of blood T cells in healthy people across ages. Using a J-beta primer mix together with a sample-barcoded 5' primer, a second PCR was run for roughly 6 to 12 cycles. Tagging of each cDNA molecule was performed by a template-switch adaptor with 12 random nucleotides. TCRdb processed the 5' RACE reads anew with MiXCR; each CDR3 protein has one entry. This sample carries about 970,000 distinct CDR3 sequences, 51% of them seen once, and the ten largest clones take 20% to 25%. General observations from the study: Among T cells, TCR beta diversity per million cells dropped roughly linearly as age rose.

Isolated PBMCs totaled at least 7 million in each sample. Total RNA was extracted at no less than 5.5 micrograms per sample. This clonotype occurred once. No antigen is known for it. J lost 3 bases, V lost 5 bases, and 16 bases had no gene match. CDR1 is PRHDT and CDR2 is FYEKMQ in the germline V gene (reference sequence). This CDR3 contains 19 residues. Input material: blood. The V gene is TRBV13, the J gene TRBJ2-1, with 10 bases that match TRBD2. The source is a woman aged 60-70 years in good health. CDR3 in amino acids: CASSPLRLAGEEGYNEQFF. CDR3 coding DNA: TGTGCCAGCAGCCCACTCCGCCTAGCGGGAGAGGAGGGCTACAATGAGCAGTTCTTC.